The subject of this entry is one T cell receptor (beta chain). Its antigen remains unknown. The data were taken from a study of T cell responses to AZD1222 COVID-19 vaccine. Overall study results and limits: Clonal diversity may have been underestimated, and the donors were mostly white British, with more females than males. Without day 14 samples, only post-peak T cell repertoires were studied. Reportedly, close to half of spike-specific TCRs are directed against unmutated variant regions. With two AZD1222 doses given, Spike-specific TCR breadth and depth both rose.

With 0 bases clipped from V and 4 bases from J, the junction kept 8 bases outside the gene matches. The CDR3 contains 16 residues. Germline CDR1 and CDR2: LGHNA and YSLEER. Here immunoSEQ multiplex PCR was the method, and the copy in TCRdb shows in-frame clones only, minus some. The data hold some 140,000 clones, with roughly 89% observed a single time. The receptor was derived from an adult in good health. This sequence joins TRBV4-3 and TRBJ2-7; 8 bases match TRBD2. Here the sequenced sample was peripheral blood, taken on day 0 of AZD1222 vaccination. CDR3 DNA sequence: TGCGCCAGCAGCCAAGAAGATGATAGCGGGATGTACGAGCAGTACTTC. Its translation: CASSQEDDSGMYEQYF.